The 23 T cell receptor beta chains in this list originate from one sample, sequenced in a study of human T cells and chemical hapten exposure. This sample's time point: pre-sensitization, week 0. Treatment: therapeutic diphenylcyclopropenone sensitization with weekly scalp DPC. TCRdb used MiXCR to reprocess the RACE reads, holding one entry per CDR3 protein. The sample carries 300,000 to 450,000 distinct CDR3 sequences, 4.5% to 5.5% recorded once. The sequencing here drew on whole blood, taken in connection with sensitization to the hapten diphenylcyclopropenone (DPC). All receptors derive from a woman in her forties or fifties with alopecia areata. Some clones in this sample may be carry-over from other donors' samples.

This clonotype was found many times. This sequence joins TRBV29-1 and TRBJ2-5, with 11 bases identical to TRBD2. This CDR3 has 13 amino acids. Unmatched junction bases numbered 6, after V lost 7 bases and J lost 5 bases. Germline CDR1 reads SQVTM; CDR2 reads ANQGSEA. The CDR3 region has the DNA TGCAGCGGGGACCGACTAGCGGGGGAGACCCAGTACTTC. This translates into CSGDRLAGETQYF.

This clonotype appeared many times. This chain joins TRBV2 and TRBJ2-1; 11 bases align to TRBD2. Germline assignment: CDR1 SNHLY and CDR2 FYNNEI. V was pared by 3 bases and J by 4 bases, with 14 bases of the junction left unmatched. The CDR3 is made up of 19 amino acids. The CDR3 protein is CASSDFTSGSNGPYNEQFF. The DNA of the CDR3 is TGTGCCAGCAGTGATTTTACTAGCGGGAGTAATGGACCGTACAATGAGCAGTTCTTC. Full variable domain (missing parts from reference TRBV2 and TRBJ2-1): EPEVTQTPSHQVTQMGQEVILRCVPISNHLYFYWYRQILGQKVEFLVSFYNNEISEKSEIFDDQFSVERPDGSNFTLKIRSTKLEDSAMYFCASSDFTSGSNGPYNEQFFGPGTRLTVL.

The table lists this clonotype with many counts. The chain employs TRBV2 and TRBJ2-3, with D uncertain. Germline CDR1 reads SNHLY; CDR2 reads FYNNEI. Trimming took 7 bases from V and 2 from J, leaving 7 bases between them. The CDR3 sequence is 12 residues long. CDR3 nucleotides: TGTGCCAGCAACAGAGACACAGATACGCAGTATTTT. It translates to CASNRDTDTQYF.

J is TRBJ1-1 and V is TRBV18; TRBD1 is a possible D gene (6 bases). Between the trimmed V and J ends, which lost 8 bases and 1 base, there was a span of 11 bases. The CDR3 is 13 amino acids. CDR1 is KGHSH and CDR2 is LQKENI in the germline V gene. The CDR3 loop reads CASQQGRNTEAFF. Written as DNA, the CDR3 is TGTGCCAGCCAACAGGGAAGGAACACTGAAGCTTTCTTT. Variable domain in full (rest from reference TRBV18 and TRBJ1-1): NAGVMQNPRHLVRRRGQEARLRCSPMKGHSHVYWYRQLPEEGLKFMVYLQKENIIDESGMPKERFSAEFPKEGPSILRIQQVVRGDSAAYFCASQQGRNTEAFFGQGTRLTVV.

This clonotype was observed a few times. The V and J genes are TRBV20-1 and TRBJ1-2, with TRBD1 as a possible D gene (5 bases). The germline CDR1 and CDR2 sequences are DFQATT and SNEGSKA (reference sequence). V was shortened by 3 bases and J by 4 bases, with 15 bases between the two germline ends. This CDR3 is 14 amino acids long. CDR3 nucleotides: TGCAGTGCTAGGGAGGGGACTGCCGGCTATGGCTACACCTTC. This translates into CSAREGTAGYGYTF.

Ten or more counts support this clonotype. V gene TRBV29-1 combines with J gene TRBJ1-3; TRBD1 aligns across 7 bases. Per germline, CDR1 SQVTM and CDR2 ANQGSEA. The CDR3 extends over 12 amino acids. Germline trimming cut 4 bases from V and 4 bases from J; bases unmatched to any gene: 1. The CDR3 DNA is TGCAGCGTTGCGGGACAGGGAAACACCATATATTTT. It encodes CSVAGQGNTIYF.

The table lists this clonotype with many counts. This chain joins TRBV12-3 or TRBV12-4 and TRBJ1-1; 7 bases fit TRBD1. CDR3 length: 13 residues. V lost 4 bases and J lost 5; bases outside the gene matches: 4. The CDR3 reads CASSSGQVTEAFF. CDR3 DNA sequence: TGTGCCAGCAGTTCCGGACAGGTGACTGAAGCTTTCTTT.

This clonotype was recorded at least ten times. J is TRBJ2-1 and V is TRBV7-2; the match to TRBD2 covers 12 bases. V shed 5 bases and J 8 bases; nucleotides not matched to a gene: 10. Germline loops: CDR1 SGHTA, CDR2 FQGNSA. This CDR3 comprises 16 residues. As DNA, the CDR3 is TGTGCCAGCAGCCCCTACCTAGCGGGAGGGCGGGATGAGCAGTTCTTC. Residues: CASSPYLAGGRDEQFF. The whole variable domain, filled in from reference TRBV7-2 and TRBJ2-1, reads GAGVSQSPSNKVTEKGKDVELRCDPISGHTALYWYRQSLGQGLEFLIYFQGNSAPDKSGLPSDRFSAERTGGSVSTLTIQRTQQEDSAVYLCASSPYLAGGRDEQFFGPGTRLTVL.

The chain links TRBV6-6 to TRBJ1-2, with 9 bases matching TRBD1. This CDR3 is built from 16 residues. The germline V gene encodes CDR1 MNHNY and CDR2 SVGAGI (reference sequence). Trimming took 2 bases from V and 0 from J; bases not matched to a gene: 4. The CDR3 region has the DNA TGTGCCAGCAGTTACGGGACAGGGACCTCTAACTATGGCTACACCTTC. Translating it yields CASSYGTGTSNYGYTF.

The sample holds many counts of this clonotype. The rearrangement links TRBV6-5 to TRBJ1-1; D is possibly TRBD1 (6 bases). The germline gives CDR1 MNHEY, CDR2 SVGAGI. This CDR3 contains 16 residues. V lost 0 bases to trimming and J lost 0 bases, with 11 bases between them. The CDR3 is CASSYSNRALNTEAFF. CDR3 bases: TGTGCCAGCAGTTACTCGAACAGGGCATTGAACACTGAAGCTTTCTTT.

There are many counts of this clonotype. This chain joins TRBV7-8 and TRBJ1-5, with no clear D. The CDR3 is made up of 12 amino acids. CDR1 is SGHVS, CDR2 FQNEAQ, per germline. V was cut by 5 bases and J by 4 bases, with 6 bases left in between. The CDR3 reads CASSLLNQPQHF. The CDR3 region has the DNA TGTGCCAGCAGCCTTTTAAATCAGCCCCAGCATTTT.

In this sample, this clonotype turned up a few times. The V call is TRBV27, the J call TRBJ2-1; the D gene is possibly TRBD2 (6 bases). V was pared by 3 bases and J by 7 bases, with 16 bases between. Germline V gene sequence: CDR1 MNHEY, CDR2 SMNVEV (reference sequence). The CDR3 totals 15 residues. Written as DNA, the CDR3 is TGTGCCAGCAGTTTCTTTGCTAGCGCAACGAATGAGCAGTTCTTC. Amino acids: CASSFFASATNEQFF.

This clonotype was counted ten times or more. The J gene is TRBJ2-5, the V gene TRBV5-1; TRBD2 might be the D (6 bases). V lost 5 bases and J 1 base, leaving 12 bases between the germline ends. Germline CDR1 SGHRS, CDR2 YFSETQ. This CDR3 has 14 residues. The chain's CDR3 is CASSPGLIQETQYF. The DNA of the CDR3 is TGCGCCAGCAGTCCGGGACTGATCCAAGAGACCCAGTACTTC.

In its sample, this clonotype was seen a few times. The genes are TRBV29-1 and TRBJ1-2; 8 bases agree with TRBD1. The V segment lost 8 bases and the J segment 2 bases; nucleotides outside the gene matches: 13. This CDR3 spans 15 amino acids. Per the germline V gene, CDR1 is SQVTM and CDR2 is ANQGSEA. The CDR3 region has the DNA TGCAGCTTAGGCGGGACAGGACCGGAAAACTATGGCTACACCTTC. Its protein product is CSLGGTGPENYGYTF. The full variable domain, rest sourced from reference TRBV29-1 and TRBJ1-2, is SAVISQKPSRDICQRGTSLTIQCQVDSQVTMMFWYRQQPGQSLTLIATANQGSEATYESGFVIDKFPISRPNLTFSTLTVSNMSPEDSSIYLCSLGGTGPENYGYTFGSGTRLTVV.

This clonotype was seen ten or more times. The chain carries TRBV20-1 and TRBJ2-7, with TRBD1 matching over 7 bases. J was trimmed by 2 bases and V by 5 bases; bases with no gene match: 3. The CDR3 is 12 residues long. Germline V lookup: CDR1 DFQATT, CDR2 SNEGSKA (reference sequence). The chain's CDR3 is CSASRGTYEQYF. CDR3 DNA sequence: TGCAGTGCTTCCAGGGGGACCTACGAGCAGTACTTC.

This clonotype was counted many times. This chain connects TRBV12-3 or TRBV12-4 to TRBJ2-1; weak D call: TRBD2 (6 bases). The V gene lost 2 bases and the J gene lost 10 bases, with 18 bases spanning the gap. The CDR3 length is 15 residues. The CDR3: CASSLLGTPGWEQFF. Here the CDR3 DNA reads TGTGCCAGCAGTTTATTGGGGACTCCTGGGTGGGAGCAGTTCTTC.

This clonotype was observed a few times. V gene TRBV5-1 combines with J gene TRBJ1-3; the match to TRBD1 covers 7 bases. With 4 bases clipped from V and 0 bases from J, the junction kept 4 bases outside the gene matches. Germline CDR1 and CDR2: SGHRS and YFSETQ. This CDR3 comprises 15 residues. CDR3 DNA: TGCGCCAGCAGCCCAGGGGGGGGCTCTGGAAACACCATATATTTT. Protein: CASSPGGGSGNTIYF.

This clonotype was observed many times. This sequence joins TRBV6-5 and TRBJ1-1, with D maybe TRBD1 (6 bases). The CDR3 loop spans 14 amino acids. Trimming shortened V by 0 bases and J by 10 bases, and 15 bases separated the two germline ends. Germline V gene lookup returns CDR1 MNHEY and CDR2 SVGAGI. Here the CDR3 reads CASSYSAGEVVAFF. Written as DNA, the CDR3 is TGTGCCAGCAGTTACTCGGCAGGGGAGGTGGTAGCTTTCTTT.

The CDR3 DNA reads as TGCGCCAGCAGCCACCCGAGCATGGATACGCAGTATTTT. Translating it yields CASSHPSMDTQYF. The V and J genes are TRBV4-1 and TRBJ2-3; D is ambiguous. The CDR3 runs to 13 residues. Germline V gene data show CDR1 as MGHRA and CDR2 as YSYEKL. The V and J ends lost 3 bases and 6 bases respectively, with 10 bases between them.

This clonotype was detected ten times or more. The chain employs TRBV5-8 and TRBJ1-2; D is unresolved. The CDR3 covers 12 residues. Per germline, CDR1 SGHTS and CDR2 YDEGEE. The V end lost 1 base, the J end lost 4 bases, and 5 bases lay between the germline ends. The CDR3: CASSLNSYGYTF. Written as DNA, the CDR3 is TGTGCCAGCAGCTTGAACAGCTATGGCTACACCTTC.

This clonotype was found many times. The chain employs TRBV6-5 and TRBJ1-5, with D possibly TRBD1 on 5 matching bases. V was shortened by 6 bases and J by 3 bases, with 18 bases between the two germline ends. CDR1 MNHEY and CDR2 SVGAGI come from the germline V gene. The CDR3 is made up of 16 amino acids. The DNA for the CDR3 is TGTGCCAGCAGCCCCGCCGTGAGGGGAGACAATCAGCCCCAGCATTTT. Amino acids: CASSPAVRGDNQPQHF.

In regard to this clonotype: A much larger clone is a single base away; this may be a read error. The V gene is TRBV29-1, the J gene TRBJ1-1; possibly TRBD1 for D (5 bases). Trimming took off 3 bases at V and 11 bases at J, with 10 bases between the two ends. This CDR3 has 10 amino acids. Germline values: CDR1 SQVTM, CDR2 ANQGSEA. The CDR3 protein is CSVDRDFAFF. As DNA, the CDR3 is TGCAGCGTTGATAGGGACTTCGCTTTCTTT.

J is TRBJ1-4 and V is TRBV7-8; tentatively, D is TRBD1 (6 bases). Trimming stripped 3 bases from V and 6 bases from J, with 14 bases between. The CDR3 spans 15 residues. Germline V gene sequence: CDR1 SGHVS, CDR2 FQNEAQ. The CDR3 coding sequence is TGTGCCAGCAGCTTTAGTAGGGGGAGGCATGAAAAACTGTTTTTT. Protein sequence: CASSFSRGRHEKLFF.